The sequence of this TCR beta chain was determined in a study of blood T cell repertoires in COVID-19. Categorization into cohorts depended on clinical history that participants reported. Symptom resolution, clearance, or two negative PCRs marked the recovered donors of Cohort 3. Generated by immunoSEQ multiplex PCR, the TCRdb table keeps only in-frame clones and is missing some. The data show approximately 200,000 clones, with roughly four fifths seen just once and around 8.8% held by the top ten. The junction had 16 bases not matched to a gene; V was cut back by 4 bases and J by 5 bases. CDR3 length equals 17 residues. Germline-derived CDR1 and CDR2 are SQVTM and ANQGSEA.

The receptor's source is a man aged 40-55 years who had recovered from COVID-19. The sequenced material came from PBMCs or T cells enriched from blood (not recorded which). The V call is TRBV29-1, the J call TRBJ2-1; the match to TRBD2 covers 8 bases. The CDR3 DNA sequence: TGCAGCGTTGTTCGAGGGGCCCCCGGGCGGGAGGACAATGAGCAGTTCTTC. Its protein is CSVVRGAPGREDNEQFF.